A selection of T cell receptor beta chains follows, all from one sample in a study of cytomegalovirus exposure and HLA in healthy donors. Measured with immunoSEQ multiplex PCR; TCRdb has only the in-frame clones, and not every one. The sample includes about 160,000 clones, around 77% of them seen just once. Specimen: PBMCs. The receptors shown here come from a woman in her thirties in good health and CMV-seronegative. Both conserved end residues are part of each CDR3. D genes are given only for firm matches. Clone size is shown for a subset of rows, as once, few, many or a class of expanded clone.

V: TRBV30
J: TRBJ1-3
size: .
D: TRBD1
CDR3: CAWSRTGVSGNTIYF
DNA: TGTGCCTGGAGTCGTACAGGGGTATCTGGAAACACCATATATTTT

V: TRBV6-1
J: TRBJ2-5
size: .
D: .
CDR3: CASSDSGFRGWETQYF
DNA: TGTGCCAGCAGTGATTCGGGTTTTCGGGGGTGGGAGACCCAGTACTTC

V: TRBV5-8
J: TRBJ2-7
size: .
D: TRBD1
CDR3: CASSLGQGRTYEQYF
DNA: TGTGCCAGCAGCTTGGGACAGGGACGCACCTACGAGCAGTACTTC

V: TRBV6-1
J: TRBJ1-1
size: .
D: .
CDR3: CASSEYESEAFF
DNA: TGTGCCAGCAGTGAATACGAGAGTGAAGCTTTCTTT

V: TRBV28
J: TRBJ1-4
size: few
D: .
CDR3: CASRPTWGLNEKLFF
DNA: TGTGCCAGCAGACCAACTTGGGGGCTTAATGAAAAACTGTTTTTT

V: TRBV14
J: TRBJ2-2
size: .
D: .
CDR3: CASSQKNGGDGELFF
DNA: TGTGCCAGCAGCCAAAAGAACGGGGGAGACGGGGAGCTGTTTTTT

V: TRBV29-1
J: TRBJ1-1
size: .
D: .
CDR3: CSARTASGNTEAFF
DNA: TGCAGCGCCAGGACTGCGAGCGGGAACACTGAAGCTTTCTTT

V: TRBV27
J: TRBJ2-3
size: few
D: TRBD2
CDR3: CASSFLSAGGTDTQYF
DNA: TGTGCCAGCAGTTTTTTGTCGGCGGGGGGCACAGATACGCAGTATTTT

V: TRBV5-4
J: TRBJ2-7
size: once
D: TRBD2
CDR3: CASSLAPAGSSGGYEQYF
DNA: TGTGCCAGCAGCTTGGCCCCCGCCGGATCCTCGGGGGGATACGAGCAGTACTTC

V: TRBV6-1
J: TRBJ1-1
size: .
D: TRBD1
CDR3: CATRQGWNTEAFF
DNA: TGTGCCACCCGACAGGGTTGGAACACTGAAGCTTTCTTT

V: TRBV6-6
J: TRBJ2-7
size: .
D: TRBD2
CDR3: CASSYSGTSGVYEQYF
DNA: TGTGCCAGCAGTTACTCGGGGACTAGCGGGGTCTACGAGCAGTACTTC

V: TRBV28
J: TRBJ1-5
size: .
D: TRBD1
CDR3: CASSFWTGRVGENQPQHF
DNA: TGTGCCAGCAGTTTCTGGACAGGTAGGGTGGGGGAGAATCAGCCCCAGCATTTT

V: TRBV6-5
J: TRBJ1-5
size: .
D: .
CDR3: CASNYGGNQPQHF
DNA: TGTGCCAGCAACTACGGAGGGAATCAGCCCCAGCATTTT

V: TRBV6-5
J: TRBJ2-2
size: .
D: TRBD1
CDR3: CASSYSWTGGGGELFF
DNA: TGTGCCAGCAGTTACTCTTGGACAGGGGGAGGCGGGGAGCTGTTTTTT

V: TRBV5-1
J: TRBJ1-1
size: .
D: TRBD1
CDR3: CASSPGTGINTEAFF
DNA: TGCGCCAGCAGCCCCGGGACAGGGATAAACACTGAAGCTTTCTTT

V: TRBV7-9
J: TRBJ2-2
size: .
D: TRBD2
CDR3: CASSPGGDGELFF
DNA: TGTGCCAGCAGCCCCGGGGGGGACGGGGAGCTGTTTTTT

V: TRBV14
J: TRBJ2-1
size: .
D: TRBD2
CDR3: CASSLLLAGGYNEQFF
DNA: TGTGCCAGCAGCCTGCTACTAGCGGGGGGCTACAATGAGCAGTTCTTC

V: TRBV5-4
J: TRBJ2-1
size: .
D: .
CDR3: CASSFQGSYNEQFF
DNA: TGTGCCAGCAGTTTCCAGGGTTCCTACAATGAGCAGTTCTTC

V: TRBV28
J: TRBJ2-2
size: .
D: TRBD2
CDR3: CASSSPAGVTGELFF
DNA: TGTGCCAGCAGTTCACCAGCGGGGGTCACCGGGGAGCTGTTTTTT

V: TRBV29-1
J: TRBJ2-3
size: .
D: .
CDR3: CSASVSTDTQYF
DNA: TGCAGCGCCTCAGTGTCTACAGATACGCAGTATTTT

V: TRBV7-2
J: TRBJ1-2
size: few
D: .
CDR3: CASSLGWEDYGYTF
DNA: TGTGCCAGCAGCTTAGGGTGGGAGGACTATGGCTACACCTTC

V: TRBV9
J: TRBJ1-2
size: .
D: .
CDR3: CASSVVGEPSYGYTF
DNA: TGTGCCAGCAGCGTAGTTGGTGAACCTAGCTATGGCTACACCTTC

V: TRBV28
J: TRBJ1-6
size: few
D: .
CDR3: CASRIRHDRHLSSYNSPLHF
DNA: TGTGCCAGCAGGATTCGACATGACAGACACCTCAGCTCCTATAATTCACCCCTCCACTTT

V: TRBV30
J: TRBJ2-7
size: .
D: .
CDR3: CAWSVIGKGAYEQYF
DNA: TGTGCCTGGAGTGTAATAGGTAAAGGAGCCTACGAGCAGTACTTC

V: TRBV7-8
J: TRBJ2-1
size: .
D: TRBD2
CDR3: CASSARSGVSYNEQFF
DNA: TGTGCCAGCAGCGCCCGTAGCGGGGTCTCCTACAATGAGCAGTTCTTC

V: TRBV28
J: TRBJ1-5
size: .
D: .
CDR3: CASSLTSRDNQPQHF
DNA: TGTGCCAGCAGTTTAACATCCAGGGATAATCAGCCCCAGCATTTT

V: TRBV5-4
J: TRBJ2-3
size: .
D: TRBD2
CDR3: CASSWSGGAGTDTQYF
DNA: TGTGCCAGCAGCTGGTCCGGGGGGGCTGGCACAGATACGCAGTATTTT

V: TRBV10-3
J: TRBJ2-7
size: .
D: TRBD2
CDR3: CAISESSGGAVGEQYF
DNA: TGTGCCATCAGTGAGTCGAGCGGGGGGGCCGTCGGCGAGCAGTACTTC

V: TRBV29-1
J: TRBJ1-1
size: .
D: TRBD1
CDR3: CSVSQGGGDTEAFF
DNA: TGCAGCGTCTCACAGGGGGGGGGTGACACTGAAGCTTTCTTT

V: TRBV5-6
J: TRBJ1-4
size: .
D: TRBD1
CDR3: CASSLQGDLINEKLFF
DNA: TGTGCCAGCAGCTTGCAGGGGGACCTTATTAATGAAAAACTGTTTTTT

V: TRBV7-8
J: TRBJ2-3
size: many
D: .
CDR3: CASSLVGARTDTQYF
DNA: TGTGCCAGCAGCTTAGTGGGGGCTCGCACAGATACGCAGTATTTT

V: TRBV9
J: TRBJ2-1
size: .
D: TRBD2
CDR3: CASTRAGGSSYNEQFF
DNA: TGTGCCAGCACCCGCGCGGGGGGAAGCTCCTACAATGAGCAGTTCTTC

V: TRBV5-1
J: TRBJ1-2
size: .
D: .
CDR3: CASSLGTATNYGYTF
DNA: TGCGCCAGCAGCTTGGGCACAGCCACTAACTATGGCTACACCTTC

V: TRBV4-2
J: TRBJ1-1
size: .
D: .
CDR3: CASSQDKGRAAFF
DNA: TGTGCCAGCAGCCAAGATAAGGGCAGGGCAGCTTTCTTT

V: TRBV7-2
J: TRBJ2-1
size: .
D: .
CDR3: CASSPPLDSGEQFF
DNA: TGTGCCAGCAGTCCACCGTTAGACTCTGGCGAGCAGTTCTTC

V: TRBV7-6
J: TRBJ2-1
size: .
D: TRBD2
CDR3: CASSLTSGGGQEQFF
DNA: TGTGCCAGCAGCTTAACTAGCGGGGGGGGTCAGGAGCAGTTCTTC

V: TRBV30
J: TRBJ2-7
size: .
D: .
CDR3: CAWSGGGSLYEQYF
DNA: TGTGCCTGGAGTGGGGGCGGATCCCTTTACGAGCAGTACTTC

V: TRBV6-1
J: TRBJ1-5
size: few
D: TRBD1
CDR3: CASSERDGQGNQPQHF
DNA: TGTGCCAGCAGTGAACGGGATGGACAGGGCAATCAGCCCCAGCATTTT

V: TRBV11-1
J: TRBJ1-6
size: .
D: .
CDR3: CASSSGGVRTDSPLHF
DNA: TGCGCCAGCAGCTCCGGGGGGGTGCGGACCGATTCACCCCTCCACTTT

V: TRBV29-1
J: TRBJ1-2
size: .
D: .
CDR3: CSVGPRGYLTYGYTF
DNA: TGCAGCGTTGGTCCTCGGGGTTATTTGACCTATGGCTACACCTTC

V: TRBV30
J: TRBJ1-3
size: .
D: .
CDR3: CAWSIDRVRSTIYF
DNA: TGTGCCTGGAGTATCGACAGAGTCCGGAGCACCATATATTTT

V: TRBV10-3
J: TRBJ2-7
size: .
D: .
CDR3: CATNRGAGSYEQYF
DNA: TGTGCCACCAATCGGGGGGCAGGGTCCTACGAGCAGTACTTC

V: TRBV2
J: TRBJ2-5
size: .
D: .
CDR3: CASNKQGNGETQYF
DNA: TGTGCCAGTAACAAACAGGGCAACGGCGAGACCCAGTACTTC

V: TRBV5-1
J: TRBJ2-4
size: .
D: .
CDR3: CASSGTGAKNIQYF
DNA: TGCGCCAGCAGCGGAACAGGGGCCAAAAACATTCAGTACTTC

V: TRBV5-1
J: TRBJ2-1
size: .
D: .
CDR3: CASSPLNGGNEQFF
DNA: TGCGCCAGCAGTCCACTGAACGGGGGTAATGAGCAGTTCTTC

V: TRBV15
J: TRBJ1-5
size: few
D: TRBD1
CDR3: CAPRRSTGPGQPQHF
DNA: TGTGCCCCCCGCCGATCGACAGGGCCTGGTCAGCCCCAGCATTTT

V: TRBV30
J: TRBJ2-3
size: .
D: TRBD1
CDR3: CAWSRGTGKGTDTQYF
DNA: TGTGCCTGGAGTCGGGGGACAGGGAAGGGCACAGATACGCAGTATTTT

V: TRBV2
J: TRBJ2-6
size: .
D: .
CDR3: CASKRTVYSGANGLTF
DNA: TGTGCCAGCAAACGGACGGTATACTCTGGGGCCAACGGCCTGACTTTC

V: TRBV5-4
J: TRBJ1-1
size: .
D: TRBD1
CDR3: CASSLDRGFEAFF
DNA: TGTGCCAGCAGCTTGGACAGGGGATTTGAAGCTTTCTTT

V: TRBV19
J: TRBJ1-2
size: .
D: .
CDR3: CASKPEGYYGYTF
DNA: TGTGCCAGTAAACCGGAGGGCTACTATGGCTACACCTTC

V: TRBV7-9
J: TRBJ1-1
size: .
D: .
CDR3: CASTLRSDGSLTEAFF
DNA: TGTGCCAGCACCCTAAGATCCGACGGGTCCCTCACTGAAGCTTTCTTT

V: TRBV6-5
J: TRBJ1-5
size: .
D: TRBD1
CDR3: CASSYLQGKSKPQHF
DNA: TGTGCCAGCAGTTACTTACAGGGGAAATCAAAGCCCCAGCATTTT

V: TRBV5-1
J: TRBJ1-4
size: few
D: .
CDR3: CASSLADTGPGEKLFF
DNA: TGCGCCAGCAGCTTAGCCGACACAGGGCCCGGGGAAAAACTGTTTTTT

V: TRBV6-1
J: TRBJ2-1
size: .
D: TRBD2
CDR3: CASYLAGMTEQLF
DNA: TGTGCCAGCTATCTAGCGGGGATGACTGAGCAGCTCTTC

V: TRBV4-2
J: TRBJ1-2
size: once
D: TRBD1
CDR3: CASSLDRVEYGYTF
DNA: TGTGCCAGCAGCCTGGACAGGGTTGAGTATGGCTACACCTTC

V: TRBV29-1
J: TRBJ1-1
size: once
D: TRBD1
CDR3: CSVKQGGTEAFF
DNA: TGCAGCGTTAAACAGGGGGGGACTGAAGCTTTCTTT

V: TRBV13
J: TRBJ1-2
size: .
D: .
CDR3: CASSFPGYGYTF
DNA: TGTGCCAGCAGCTTCCCAGGCTATGGCTACACCTTC

V: TRBV27
J: TRBJ2-7
size: .
D: TRBD1
CDR3: CASSFMGQGLYEQYF
DNA: TGTGCCAGCAGTTTCATGGGACAGGGCCTCTACGAGCAGTACTTC

V: TRBV11-2
J: TRBJ1-4
size: .
D: .
CDR3: CASSLERGANEKLFF
DNA: TGTGCCAGCAGCTTAGAGCGGGGGGCTAATGAAAAACTGTTTTTT

V: TRBV2
J: TRBJ2-3
size: .
D: .
CDR3: CASKQDTQYF
DNA: TGTGCCAGCAAACAAGATACGCAGTATTTT